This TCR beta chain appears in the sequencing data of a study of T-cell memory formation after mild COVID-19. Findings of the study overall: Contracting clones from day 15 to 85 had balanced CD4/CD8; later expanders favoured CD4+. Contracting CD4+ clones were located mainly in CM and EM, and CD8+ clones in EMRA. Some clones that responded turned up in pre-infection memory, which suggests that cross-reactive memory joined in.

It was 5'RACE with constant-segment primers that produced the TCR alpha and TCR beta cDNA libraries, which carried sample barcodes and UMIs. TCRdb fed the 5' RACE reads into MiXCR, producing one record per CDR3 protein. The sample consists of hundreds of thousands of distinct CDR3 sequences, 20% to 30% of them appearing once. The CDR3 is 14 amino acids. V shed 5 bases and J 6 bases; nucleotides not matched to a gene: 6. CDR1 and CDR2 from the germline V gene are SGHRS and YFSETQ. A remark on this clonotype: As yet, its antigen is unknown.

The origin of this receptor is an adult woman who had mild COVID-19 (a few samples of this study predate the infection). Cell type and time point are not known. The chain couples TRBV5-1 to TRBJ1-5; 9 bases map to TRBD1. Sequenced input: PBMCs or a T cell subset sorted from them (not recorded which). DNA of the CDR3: TGCGCCAGCAGTCAAGACAGGGGGAGTCAGCCCCAGCATTTT. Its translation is CASSQDRGSQPQHF. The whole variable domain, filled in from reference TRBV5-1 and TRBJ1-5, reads KAGVTQTPRYLIKTRGQQVTLSCSPISGHRSVSWYQQTPGQGLQFLFEYFSETQRNKGNFPGRFSGRQFSNSRSEMNVSTLELGDSALYLCASSQDRGSQPQHFGDGTRLSIL.